The rows below give T cell receptor beta chains drawn from one sample of a study of blood T cell repertoires in COVID-19. TCRdb keeps only in-frame clones here, not all; method: immunoSEQ multiplex PCR. The data show approximately 300,000 clones, about 87% seen once. Sample: PBMCs or T cells enriched from blood (not recorded which). Receptors originate from a woman under 40 who had recovered from COVID-19. Both conserved end residues are part of each CDR3. Each record gives: V gene, D gene, J gene, clone size, CDR3 DNA, CDR3 protein. The D gene is left open where the match is weak. Clone size is shown for a subset of rows, as once, few, many or a class of expanded clone.

>TRBV30|-|TRBJ1-6|-
TGTGCCTGGAGTAGAGGAAGAGCGTTAAATTCACCCCTCCACTTT
CAWSRGRALNSPLHF
>TRBV15|-|TRBJ1-2|-
TGTGCCACCAGCAGCGGGGACGGGACTAGGGGTGGCTACACCTTC
CATSSGDGTRGGYTF
>TRBV19|-|TRBJ1-5|-
TGTGCCAGTAGTGCCCGACAGACGAGCAATCAGCCCCAGCATTTT
CASSARQTSNQPQHF
>TRBV5-1|-|TRBJ1-1|-
TGCGCCAGCAGCTTGTGGGGAGGGGACACTGAAGCTTTCTTT
CASSLWGGDTEAFF
>TRBV24-1|-|TRBJ2-5|-
TGTGCCACCAGTGACCAGGGGCGTGGAGAGACCCAGTACTTC
CATSDQGRGETQYF
>TRBV30|TRBD2|TRBJ2-4|-
TGTGCCTGGAAACTAGCGGAGAGTCGATCCAAAAACATTCAGTACTTC
CAWKLAESRSKNIQYF
>TRBV6-5|TRBD1|TRBJ2-7|-
TGTGCCAGCAGTTACCGGGGACAGGGTTCCTACGAGCAGTACTTC
CASSYRGQGSYEQYF
>TRBV3-1/TRBV3-2|-|TRBJ1-1|once
TGTGCCAGCAGCCCCGAAACGAGTTCCACTGAAGCTTTCTTT
CASSPETSSTEAFF
>TRBV20-1|TRBD1|TRBJ1-5|once
TGCAGTGCTAGTCTGGCAGGGGGCTTTCAGCCCCAGCATTTT
CSASLAGGFQPQHF
>TRBV19|-|TRBJ1-3|-
TGTGCCAGTAGCCTCCCGGGGTACGGAAACACCATATATTTT
CASSLPGYGNTIYF
>TRBV7-9|-|TRBJ1-2|-
TGTGCCAGCACTAGACATCAGGATAACTATGGCTACACCTTC
CASTRHQDNYGYTF
>TRBV5-1|-|TRBJ1-1|-
TGCGCCAGCAGCTTGGGACAGAGGAACACTGAAGCTTTCTTT
CASSLGQRNTEAFF
>TRBV10-3|-|TRBJ2-5|-
TGTGCCATCAGTGAGTCGGCAGGGGAGGAGACCCAGTACTTC
CAISESAGEETQYF
>TRBV12-5|-|TRBJ1-5|-
TGTGCTAGTGGTTCGATCCAGGTCGGGGGGAAAGGCAATCAGCCCCAGCATTTT
CASGSIQVGGKGNQPQHF
>TRBV7-2|-|TRBJ1-1|few
TGTGCCAGCAGCTTTTCGGGGGGCAGCCTTGAAGCTTTCTTT
CASSFSGGSLEAFF
>TRBV7-9|-|TRBJ2-3|-
TGTGCCAGCAGCCCCTCTTGGGACAAGGCAGATACGCAGTATTTT
CASSPSWDKADTQYF
>TRBV7-2|TRBD1|TRBJ2-1|-
TGTGCCAGCAGCTTAGAGCGACAGGGGGCACTCTCCTACAATGAGCAGTTCTTC
CASSLERQGALSYNEQFF
>TRBV27|-|TRBJ2-1|-
TGTGCCAGCAGTTTATTCGGACAGATCTACAATGAGCAGTTCTTC
CASSLFGQIYNEQFF
>TRBV29-1|-|TRBJ1-2|-
TGCAGCGTTCGATCGGAGTTTCTGGTTGGCTACACCTTC
CSVRSEFLVGYTF
>TRBV6-5|-|TRBJ1-2|-
TGTGCCAGCAGTTACTCGTCAGGGATTGGGGGCTACACCTTC
CASSYSSGIGGYTF
>TRBV28|TRBD1|TRBJ2-7|-
TGTGCCAGCAGCTCGGGACAGCCCTACGAGCAGTACTTC
CASSSGQPYEQYF
>TRBV7-9|-|TRBJ1-6|-
TGTGCCAGCAGCCGACTGAATTCACCCCTCCACTTT
CASSRLNSPLHF
>TRBV29-1|-|TRBJ1-2|-
TGCAGCGTTGAAGATGGCGCAGGGTACGGCTACACCTTC
CSVEDGAGYGYTF
>TRBV5-1|-|TRBJ1-1|few
TGCGCCAGCAGCAGCAGGGGACCCACTGAAGCTTTCTTT
CASSSRGPTEAFF
>TRBV10-1|-|TRBJ1-3|-
TGCGCCAGCCGAGGGACAACTGGAAACACCATATATTTT
CASRGTTGNTIYF
>TRBV11-3|TRBD1|TRBJ2-7|-
TGTGCCAGCGCCGCCAAGAGGGACAGGGGAGACGAGCAGTACTTC
CASAAKRDRGDEQYF
>TRBV5-6|TRBD1|TRBJ1-1|-
TGTGCCAGCAGCCGCAGGACAGGGTCTCTGAACACTGAAGCTTTCTTT
CASSRRTGSLNTEAFF
>TRBV7-2|TRBD1|TRBJ1-2|-
TGTGCCAGCAGCCCTCCGGGACAGGGCCCCTACACCTTC
CASSPPGQGPYTF
>TRBV6-5|-|TRBJ1-2|-
TGTGCCAGCAGTTCACTATGGGAGGGAGGCTACACCTTC
CASSSLWEGGYTF
>TRBV5-5|TRBD2|TRBJ2-5|-
TGTGCCAGCAGCTTGAACCTAGCGGGCGCGGGAGAGACCCAGTACTTC
CASSLNLAGAGETQYF
>TRBV7-8|-|TRBJ1-2|-
TGTGCCAGCAGCCAGTTCAGGGGCTCTAACTATGGCTACACCTTC
CASSQFRGSNYGYTF
>TRBV2|TRBD1|TRBJ1-3|-
TGTGCCAGCAGCTGGGACAGTAACTCTGGAAACACCATATATTTT
CASSWDSNSGNTIYF
>TRBV2|TRBD1|TRBJ1-5|-
TGTGCCAGCAGTGGAGACAGGGGGGTGCAGCCCCAGCATTTT
CASSGDRGVQPQHF
>TRBV6-2/TRBV6-3|TRBD2|TRBJ2-1|once
TGTGCCAGCAGTTACGCGGGTCTAATGGCGGGGGGGGCCCACAATGAGCAGTTCTTC
CASSYAGLMAGGAHNEQFF
>TRBV3-1/TRBV3-2|TRBD2|TRBJ2-1|-
TGTGCCAGCAGCCAAGATTTGGGACTAGCGGGAAACAATGAGCAGTTCTTC
CASSQDLGLAGNNEQFF
>TRBV5-4|-|TRBJ1-6|once
TGTGCCAGCAGCCCGGTTAGGGGGAATTCACCCCTCCACTTT
CASSPVRGNSPLHF
>TRBV19|TRBD2|TRBJ2-3|-
TGTGCCAGTAGTCCACGACTAGCGGGGGGGACAGATACGCAGTATTTT
CASSPRLAGGTDTQYF
>TRBV5-1|-|TRBJ2-1|-
TGCGCCAGCAGCCCTCCCAGGGCCCAAACGGATGAGCAGTTCTTC
CASSPPRAQTDEQFF
>TRBV6-2/TRBV6-3|-|TRBJ2-7|-
TGTGCCAGCAGCACCTCGGGGTACGAGCAGTACTTC
CASSTSGYEQYF
>TRBV27|-|TRBJ1-5|-
TGTGCCAGCAGTTTAGGAGGGAGGAGCAATCAGCCCCAGCATTTT
CASSLGGRSNQPQHF